These T cell receptor beta chains were read from a single sample in a study of T cell repertoires in cytomegalovirus infection. TCRdb analysed the reads with MiXCR anew, one entry per CDR3 protein. The sample contains around 530,000 distinct CDR3 sequences, more than 15% of which appear only once. Sequenced input: CD8+ T cells from PBMCs. The receptor source for this set is a human donor in good health (CMV status not recorded). Some clones in this sample may be carry-over from other donors' samples. Both conserved end residues are part of each CDR3. D genes are given only for firm matches. For some rows the clone size is stated as once, few or many, or as a class when expanded; others skip it.

abundance	len	j_gene	d_gene	v_gene	CDR3nt	CDR3aa
few	15	TRBJ2-7	TRBD1	TRBV4-2	TGTGCCAGCAGCCAAGAGTCACAGGGGACGTACGAGCAGTACTTC	CASSQESQGTYEQYF
few	12	TRBJ2-1	.	TRBV10-3	TGTGCCATCAAGACAGATAACAATGAGCAGTTCTTC	CAIKTDNNEQFF
.	11	TRBJ1-1	.	TRBV29-1	TGCAGCGTTGTTTTGAACACTGAAGCTTTCTTT	CSVVLNTEAFF
.	15	TRBJ1-1	TRBD1	TRBV19	TGTGCCAGTAGTTTCTACAGGGGCGCGGACACTGAAGCTTTCTTT	CASSFYRGADTEAFF
many	21	TRBJ2-1	TRBD1	TRBV6-1	TGTGCCACCCATTGGAAGGGAGACGAGCCGGGACAGGGCTTATACTACAATGAGCAGTTCTTC	CATHWKGDEPGQGLYYNEQFF
.	17	TRBJ2-2	.	TRBV10-2	TGCGCCAGCACTTGGACTGGTGTACTCCCCGGGTCCGGGGAGCTGTTTTTT	CASTWTGVLPGSGELFF
many	17	TRBJ2-1	.	TRBV28	TGTGCCAGCAGTCCCCTTGAGGGGGGGTCGAACTACAATGAGCAGTTCTTC	CASSPLEGGSNYNEQFF
.	14	TRBJ2-7	.	TRBV24-1	TGTGCCACCAGTGATGCCAGGGAAAGAAACGAGCAGTACTTC	CATSDARERNEQYF
many	15	TRBJ2-5	.	TRBV27	TGTGCCAGCAGTTTTCTGAGGGGACGCCAAGAGACCCAGTACTTC	CASSFLRGRQETQYF
few	14	TRBJ1-2	.	TRBV7-9	TGTGCCAGCAGCGAAGGCGGGGCGGCCTATGGCTACACCTTC	CASSEGGAAYGYTF
few	16	TRBJ2-3	TRBD2	TRBV4-2	TGTGCCAGCAGCCAGGTGACTAGCGGGGTAACAGATACGCAGTATTTT	CASSQVTSGVTDTQYF
many	14	TRBJ2-3	.	TRBV7-9	TGTGCCAGCAGCTTCACAGGGTCCCCAGATACGCAGTATTTT	CASSFTGSPDTQYF
few	15	TRBJ2-7	TRBD1	TRBV27	TGTGCCAGCGGCGAACCGGGACAGGGGAGCGACGAGCAGTACTTC	CASGEPGQGSDEQYF
.	13	TRBJ2-1	.	TRBV7-9	TGTGCCAGCAGCCTAGACCCTGTCCAGCAGCAGTTCTTC	CASSLDPVQQQFF
once	15	TRBJ2-3	.	TRBV5-4	TGTGCCAGCAGCTCTGGACGGACCTACACAGATACGCAGTATTTT	CASSSGRTYTDTQYF
.	15	TRBJ2-7	.	TRBV27	TGTGCCAGCAGTCTCCTCCCCCAGGGCCGCCACGAGCAGTACTTC	CASSLLPQGRHEQYF
many	17	TRBJ1-6	.	TRBV14	TGTGCCAGCAGCCAAGCCTTTGACGGTTACGGGAATTCACCCCTCCACTTT	CASSQAFDGYGNSPLHF
.	17	TRBJ2-1	.	TRBV28	TGTGCCAGCAGTTTACGGGTACCTCCTAACTCCTACAATGAGCAGTTCTTC	CASSLRVPPNSYNEQFF
many	16	TRBJ2-7	TRBD1	TRBV7-9	TGTGCCAGCAGCTCTCATCGGGACAGGGGGCCCTACGAGCAGTACTTC	CASSSHRDRGPYEQYF
.	16	TRBJ2-6	.	TRBV7-3	TGTGCCAGCAGCTTAAGTCGCTCGGCGGGGGCCAACGTCCTGACTTTC	CASSLSRSAGANVLTF
few	13	TRBJ2-1	TRBD2	TRBV27	TGTGCCAGCATGAGATCGGGACTAGAGGATCAGTTCTTC	CASMRSGLEDQFF
many	12	TRBJ2-7	.	TRBV14	TGTGCCAGCAGCTTCAGGGTGGCCGAGCAGTACTTC	CASSFRVAEQYF
many	12	TRBJ2-7	.	TRBV29-1	TGCAGCGTTGAGGGCAGAGCCTACGAGCAGTACTTC	CSVEGRAYEQYF
.	11	TRBJ2-7	.	TRBV15	TGTGCCACCAGCAGAGATAACGAGCAGTACTTC	CATSRDNEQYF
many	15	TRBJ2-1	TRBD2	TRBV12-3/TRBV12-4	TGTGCCAGCAGTTTTTACGGGGGGGCCTACAATGAGCAGTTCTTC	CASSFYGGAYNEQFF
.	13	TRBJ1-1	.	TRBV28	TGTGCCAGCAGCCAAGACGGATTCGAGGAAGCTTTCTTT	CASSQDGFEEAFF
many	16	TRBJ1-3	.	TRBV7-9	TGTGCCAGCAGCCCTCCGGGACCCCTCTCTGGAAACACCATATATTTT	CASSPPGPLSGNTIYF
few	13	TRBJ1-1	.	TRBV6-1	TGTGCCAGCAGTCCCAGGGCCAACACTGAAGCTTTCTTT	CASSPRANTEAFF
many	13	TRBJ1-4	.	TRBV28	TGTGCCAGCAGTTCCCCTTTGACAGAAAAACTGTTTTTT	CASSSPLTEKLFF
few	16	TRBJ1-1	.	TRBV9	TGTGCCAGCAGTAACAGGGTGGAAGGGGGAGATACTGAAGCTTTCTTT	CASSNRVEGGDTEAFF
.	15	TRBJ1-5	.	TRBV20-1	TGCAGTGCTAGAGATAGGACGGGATCCAATCAGCCCCAGCATTTT	CSARDRTGSNQPQHF
many	15	TRBJ2-1	TRBD2	TRBV6-5	TGTGCCAGCAGTTACCTCGCGGGGGGTTACAATGAGCAGTTCTTC	CASSYLAGGYNEQFF
few	14	TRBJ2-3	.	TRBV7-9	TGTGCCAGCAGCTCCCGGGGTAGCCAGAGCACGCAGTATTTT	CASSSRGSQSTQYF
.	14	TRBJ1-1	.	TRBV6-1	TGTGCCAGCAGTGGGCTTGACTTCAACACTGAAGCTTTCTTT	CASSGLDFNTEAFF
few	14	TRBJ2-6	.	TRBV27	TGTGCCAGCAGTTTCCCCTCTGGGGCCAACGTCCTGACTTTC	CASSFPSGANVLTF
.	17	TRBJ2-6	.	TRBV6-8	TGTGCCAGCTGTGGTACGGACCCTTTCTCTGGGGCCAACGTCCTGACTTTC	CASCGTDPFSGANVLTF
.	15	TRBJ2-3	.	TRBV12-3/TRBV12-4	TGTGCCAGCAGCCCAGGGACCCTGGGGGCAGATACGCAGTATTTT	CASSPGTLGADTQYF
few	16	TRBJ2-2	TRBD2	TRBV7-9	TGTGCCAGCAGCTTCCCCAGCGGGAGGGCCACTGGGGAGCTGTTTTTT	CASSFPSGRATGELFF
many	16	TRBJ2-2	.	TRBV19	TGTGCCAGTAGTAGGGGGGACCACAGGGACACCGGGGAGCTGTTTTTT	CASSRGDHRDTGELFF
few	12	TRBJ2-7	.	TRBV5-5	TGTGCCAGCAGCTTGAGTCTGCACGAGCAGTACTTC	CASSLSLHEQYF
few	13	TRBJ2-1	.	TRBV4-1	TGCGCCAGCAGCCAAGCCAGGGTTGATGAGCAGTTCTTC	CASSQARVDEQFF
many	15	TRBJ1-1	.	TRBV27	TGTGCCAGCAGTCCACGTCGACAGTTGAACACTGAAGCTTTCTTT	CASSPRRQLNTEAFF